This T cell receptor beta chain was found in a study of beta chain features in type 1 diabetes. Study results and limitations: Sequencing of cDNA might inflate the share of cells that strongly express TCR. Patients with type 1 diabetes showed fewer VDJ junction insertions and more deletions.

All of the isolated RNA was reverse transcribed, so expressed TCRB transcripts were sequenced. Only in-frame clones appear in the TCRdb table, and some are missing; sequencing was by immunoSEQ multiplex PCR. The sample consists of 970,000 or so clones, about 17% of them appearing once. In its sample, this clone was seen many times. Its antigen is currently unknown. The CDR3 length is 10 residues. Sequenced material: naive CD4+ T cells from blood. The rearrangement joins TRBV21-1 to TRBJ2-7. TRBV21-1 is designated a pseudogene. This TCR came from a woman aged 18-29 years in good health. CDR3 in DNA: TGTGCCAGCAGCAAGTCGAGGGACGATGTC. It yields the protein CASSKSRDDV.